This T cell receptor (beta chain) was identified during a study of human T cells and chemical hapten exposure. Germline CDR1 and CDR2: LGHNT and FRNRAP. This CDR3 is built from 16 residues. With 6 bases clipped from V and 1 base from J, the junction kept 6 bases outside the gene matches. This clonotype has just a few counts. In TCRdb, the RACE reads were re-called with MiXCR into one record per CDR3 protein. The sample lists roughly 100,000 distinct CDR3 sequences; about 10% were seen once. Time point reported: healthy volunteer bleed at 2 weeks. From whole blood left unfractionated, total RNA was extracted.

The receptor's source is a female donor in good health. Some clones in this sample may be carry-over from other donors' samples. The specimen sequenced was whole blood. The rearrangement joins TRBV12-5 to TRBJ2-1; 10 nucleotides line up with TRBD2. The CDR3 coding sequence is TGTGCTAGTGGGTATAGCGGGGGGACGTCCTACAATGAGCAGTTCTTC. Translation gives CASGYSGGTSYNEQFF.